The 31 T cell receptor beta chains in this list originate from one sample, sequenced in a study of Ad26.COV2.S vaccination and SARS-CoV-2 variants. Treatment defined: around 19 received Ad26.COV2.S at low or high dose, single or two shots; 5 received placebo; per-sample allocation not given. The samples date from day 63 after the first vaccine or placebo injection. TCRdb keeps only in-frame clones here, not all; method: immunoSEQ multiplex PCR. The data contain around 340,000 clones, 85% to 90% of them singletons. The sequenced sample was peripheral blood, obtained in a trial of Ad26.COV2.S vaccine versus placebo. Receptor source: a person aged 18-60 years who received the Ad26.COV2.S COVID-19 vaccine or a placebo.

The chain carries TRBV19 and TRBJ2-1, with D unresolved. The germline gives CDR1 LNHDA, CDR2 SQIVND (reference sequence). With 3 bases removed from V and 8 bases from J, the gap between germline ends came to 11 bases. This CDR3 has 13 amino acids. DNA of the CDR3: TGTGCCAGTAGTATGACCGGGTGGGATGAGCAGTTCTTC. It specifies CASSMTGWDEQFF. Drawing the rest from reference TRBV19 and TRBJ2-1, the complete variable domain is DGGITQSPKYLFRKEGQNVTLSCEQNLNHDAMYWYRQDPGQGLRLIYYSQIVNDFQKGDIAEGYSVSREKKESFPLTVTSAQKNPTAFYLCASSMTGWDEQFFGPGTRLTVL.

The chain carries TRBV7-2 and TRBJ2-5; TRBD2 might be the D (5 bases). This CDR3 region has 15 residues. Germline lookup yields CDR1 SGHTA and CDR2 FQGNSA. Deletions cut 0 bases from V and 5 bases from J, with 13 bases between. In DNA, the CDR3 is TGTGCCAGCAGCTTAGCAGTAGCGAGGTTGGAGACCCAGTACTTC. Its translation is CASSLAVARLETQYF. Drawing the rest from reference TRBV7-2 and TRBJ2-5, the complete variable domain is GAGVSQSPSNKVTEKGKDVELRCDPISGHTALYWYRQSLGQGLEFLIYFQGNSAPDKSGLPSDRFSAERTGGSVSTLTIQRTQQEDSAVYLCASSLAVARLETQYFGPGTRLLVL.

The chain joins TRBV10-3 to TRBJ2-1; D unclear. The germline gives CDR1 ENHRY, CDR2 SYGVKD. The V gene lost 10 bases and the J gene lost 0 bases, with 7 bases spanning the gap. The CDR3 spans 12 residues. The CDR3 is CASQSSYNEQFF. CDR3 in DNA: TGTGCCAGCCAGAGCTCCTACAATGAGCAGTTCTTC.

V usage is TRBV4-1 and J usage is TRBJ1-4, with TRBD1 matching over 11 bases. Germline CDR1 MGHRA, CDR2 YSYEKL. This CDR3 is 15 amino acids long. Trimming removed 4 bases from V and 7 bases from J; junction bases left unmatched: 5. Here the CDR3 DNA reads TGCGCCAGCAGCCGTGGACAGGGGGCAAGTGAAAAACTGTTTTTT. As protein: CASSRGQGASEKLFF.

The chain links TRBV9 to TRBJ1-1; 8 bases map to TRBD1. The V gene end was trimmed by 0 bases and the J gene end by 6 bases; junction bases not matched to a gene: 4. From germline, CDR1 is SGDLS and CDR2 YYNGEE. This CDR3 region has 14 residues. CDR3 bases: TGTGCCAGCAGCGTAGCACAGGGGGGTTCTGAAGCTTTCTTT. Protein product: CASSVAQGGSEAFF.

This chain connects TRBV25-1 to TRBJ2-1; D gene ambiguous. The CDR3 is 14 amino acids. Germline lookup yields CDR1 MGHDK and CDR2 SYGVNS. V was clipped by 3 bases and J by 10 bases, with 16 bases between them. Written as DNA, the CDR3 is TGTGCCAGCAGTGACCGACCCCTCCTGCGGGAGCAGTTCTTC. It is translated as CASSDRPLLREQFF.

The chain combines TRBV30 with TRBJ1-2; tentative D call: TRBD1 (6 bases). Trimming stripped 6 bases from V and 0 bases from J, with 11 bases between. Germline CDR1 is GTSNPN and CDR2 is SVGIG (reference sequence). The CDR3 sequence is 13 residues long. CDR3 nucleotide sequence: TGTGCCTGTTTGGGGACACCTAACTATGGCTACACCTTC. Translating it yields CACLGTPNYGYTF.

CDR3: CASSLVELSGNEQFF. CDR3 nucleotides: TGTGCCAGCAGCTTAGTGGAATTAAGCGGCAATGAGCAGTTCTTC. The chain couples TRBV7-2 to TRBJ2-1, with D possibly TRBD2 on 5 matching bases. The germline V gene has CDR1 SGHTA and CDR2 FQGNSA. V lost 1 base to trimming and J lost 6 bases, with 13 bases between them. The CDR3 is 15 amino acids.

In its sample, this clone was seen once. One base separates it from a far larger clone, so it is likely a read error. J is TRBJ2-7 and V is TRBV28; D uncertain. This CDR3 comprises 10 residues. Trimming cost V 5 bases and J 2 bases, with 1 base left between them. CDR1 and CDR2 (germline): MDHEN, SYDVKM. CDR3 residues: CASSTYEQYF. The DNA for the CDR3 is TGTGCCAGCAGTACCTACGAGCAGTACTTC.

The CDR3 sequence: CASSLGLQVDGYTF. CDR3 bases: TGTGCCAGCAGTTTGGGCCTCCAGGTGGACGGCTACACCTTC. The rearrangement joins TRBV28 to TRBJ1-2, with no clear D. Deletions cut 3 bases from V and 8 bases from J, with 16 bases between. Germline assignment: CDR1 MDHEN and CDR2 SYDVKM. The CDR3 loop spans 14 amino acids.

The chain recombines TRBV6-5 with TRBJ1-5, with D tentatively TRBD1 (5 bases). The CDR3 spans 13 residues. Trimming removed 5 bases at V and 5 bases at J, with 10 bases between. Per the germline V gene, CDR1 is MNHEY and CDR2 is SVGAGI. The CDR3 here is CASSPREDQPQHF. The CDR3 nucleotides are TGTGCCAGCAGTCCCAGGGAAGATCAGCCCCAGCATTTT.

This chain joins TRBV28 and TRBJ2-7, with a possible D match to TRBD1 (6 bases). The CDR3 has 11 amino acids. Germline V gives CDR1 MDHEN, CDR2 SYDVKM. V was trimmed by 6 bases and J by 6 bases, leaving 9 bases between them. CDR3 sequence reads: CASRGTFEQYF. The CDR3 DNA reads TGTGCCAGCAGGGGGACATTCGAGCAGTACTTC.

This chain uses TRBV12-3 or TRBV12-4 with TRBJ2-7; no clear D gene. Trimming stripped 1 base from V and 3 bases from J, with 4 bases between. This CDR3 spans 12 amino acids. The CDR3: CASSLVIYEQYF. The DNA of the CDR3 is TGTGCCAGCAGTTTAGTCATCTACGAGCAGTACTTC.

The V call is TRBV7-9, the J call TRBJ2-1; 10 bases line up with TRBD2. V shed 1 base and J 7 bases; nucleotides not matched to a gene: 7. The CDR3 has 16 amino acids. Germline V lookup: CDR1 SEHNR, CDR2 FQNEAQ (reference sequence). The DNA for the CDR3 is TGTGCCAGCAGCTTAGAGGGACTAGCGAGAAAGAATGAGCAGTTCTTC. Translation: CASSLEGLARKNEQFF. Complete variable domain (other parts from reference TRBV7-9 and TRBJ2-1): DTGVSQNPRHKITKRGQNVTFRCDPISEHNRLYWYRQTLGQGPEFLTYFQNEAQLEKSRLLSDRFSAERPKGSFSTLEIQRTEQGDSAMYLCASSLEGLARKNEQFFGPGTRLTVL.

The gene calls are TRBV19 and TRBJ1-3; D might be TRBD1 (6 bases). V was pared by 3 bases and J by 0 bases, with 12 bases between. The CDR3 is 16 residues long. Germline V gene sequence: CDR1 LNHDA, CDR2 SQIVND (reference sequence). The CDR3 loop reads CASSIQLDSSGNTIYF. The CDR3 bases are TGTGCCAGTAGTATCCAATTGGACAGCTCTGGAAACACCATATATTTT. The variable domain in full, completed from reference TRBV19 and TRBJ1-3, reads DGGITQSPKYLFRKEGQNVTLSCEQNLNHDAMYWYRQDPGQGLRLIYYSQIVNDFQKGDIAEGYSVSREKKESFPLTVTSAQKNPTAFYLCASSIQLDSSGNTIYFGEGSWLTVV.

The rearrangement uses TRBV19 and TRBJ2-3, with D possibly called TRBD1 or TRBD2 (6 bases each). Germline lookup yields CDR1 LNHDA and CDR2 SQIVND (reference sequence). V lost 3 bases and J lost 1, with 26 bases in between. The CDR3 runs to 20 residues. The CDR3 reads CASSIGSSKGGNRGTDTQYF. CDR3 DNA: TGTGCCAGTAGTATTGGTTCGTCTAAAGGGGGGAATCGGGGCACAGATACGCAGTATTTT. The full variable domain, rest sourced from reference TRBV19 and TRBJ2-3, is DGGITQSPKYLFRKEGQNVTLSCEQNLNHDAMYWYRQDPGQGLRLIYYSQIVNDFQKGDIAEGYSVSREKKESFPLTVTSAQKNPTAFYLCASSIGSSKGGNRGTDTQYFGPGTRLTVL.

The rearrangement joins TRBV5-1 to TRBJ2-7; 10 nucleotides match TRBD1. Germline CDR1 reads SGHRS; CDR2 reads YFSETQ. The trim removed 3 bases at V and 5 bases at J, leaving 5 bases unmatched. This CDR3 has 14 residues. CDR3 loop: CASSSYGQGDEQYF. CDR3 coding DNA: TGCGCCAGCAGCTCGTACGGACAGGGGGACGAGCAGTACTTC.

This chain connects TRBV3-1 (or the pseudogene TRBV3-2) to TRBJ2-7; 7 nucleotides match TRBD1. The CDR3 contains 17 residues. Germline V gene sequence: CDR1 LGHDT, CDR2 YNNKEL (reference sequence). J gave up 0 bases and V 1 base, and 9 bases lay outside the gene matches. CDR3 nucleotide sequence: TGTGCCAGCAGCCAAGCCTCCGGGACAGACAGCTCCTACGAGCAGTACTTC. Its protein product is CASSQASGTDSSYEQYF.

The chain employs TRBV11-1 and TRBJ2-5, with unresolved D. Germline CDR1 is SGHAT and CDR2 is FQDESV (reference sequence). The germline V and J ends were trimmed by 4 bases and 6 bases, with 12 bases remaining between them. The length of the CDR3 is 13 residues. In DNA, the CDR3 is TGTGCCAGCAGCTCCTACGGGTTGCAGACCCAGTACTTC. Translated: CASSSYGLQTQYF.

The chain has TRBV6-2 or TRBV6-3 and TRBJ2-5; either TRBD1 or TRBD2 may supply D (6 bases each). V dropped 2 bases and J dropped 5 bases, with 18 bases sitting between them. This CDR3 contains 16 residues. The germline V gene encodes CDR1 MNHEY and CDR2 SVGEGT. The CDR3 loop is CASSYGAGRGPETQYF. CDR3 DNA sequence: TGTGCCAGCAGTTACGGCGCAGGTCGGGGGCCCGAGACCCAGTACTTC.

The chain recombines TRBV27 with TRBJ2-4, with D perhaps assigned TRBD1 or TRBD2 (5 bases each). CDR1 is MNHEY and CDR2 is SMNVEV in the germline V gene (reference sequence). V lost 2 bases and J 7 bases, leaving 15 bases between the germline ends. This CDR3 has 15 residues. CDR3 sequence reads: CASSLVEGKGNIQYF. CDR3 bases: TGTGCCAGCAGTTTAGTAGAGGGGAAGGGGAACATTCAGTACTTC.

This clone was counted only a few times. This chain uses TRBV6-5 with TRBJ2-7; tentatively, D is TRBD1 or TRBD2 (6 bases each). The length of the CDR3 is 11 residues. V shed 6 bases and J shed 6 bases, with 9 bases lying between them. Germline V gene data show CDR1 as MNHEY and CDR2 as SVGAGI. CDR3 amino acids: CASSGGSEQYF. The CDR3 DNA reads TGTGCCAGCAGCGGGGGCTCCGAGCAGTACTTC.

The J gene is TRBJ2-3, the V gene TRBV5-1; D is possibly TRBD1 (5 bases). The CDR3 extends over 14 amino acids. Germline V lookup: CDR1 SGHRS, CDR2 YFSETQ. V was trimmed by 6 bases and J by 4 bases, leaving 15 bases between them. The CDR3 reads CASNQGTYADTQYF. The CDR3 DNA reads as TGCGCCAGCAACCAGGGAACGTACGCAGATACGCAGTATTTT.

The chain combines TRBV2 with TRBJ1-1; D is undetermined. This CDR3 has 13 residues. From germline, CDR1 is SNHLY and CDR2 FYNNEI. V lost 5 bases, J lost 1 base, and 8 bases lay in between. Here the CDR3 DNA reads TGTGCCAGCAGTTGGACTGGGAACACTGAAGCTTTCTTT. Its translation: CASSWTGNTEAFF.

The chain uses TRBV19 and TRBJ1-2; TRBD1 aligns across 7 bases. After removal of 6 bases from V and 5 bases from J, the junction contained 3 bases not matched to a gene. The CDR3 runs 12 residues. Germline CDR1 LNHDA, CDR2 SQIVND (reference sequence). CDR3 sequence: CASRDRIYGYTF. CDR3 nucleotide sequence: TGTGCCAGTAGGGACAGGATTTATGGCTACACCTTC.

This clone was seen a few times. The genes are TRBV6-5 and TRBJ1-6; 9 bases line up with TRBD1. The germline V gene has CDR1 MNHEY and CDR2 SVGAGI. This CDR3 comprises 15 residues. The V segment lost 6 bases and the J segment 7 bases; nucleotides outside the gene matches: 7. CDR3 nucleotides: TGTGCCAGCAGACCACAGGGGGCGGCAAATTCACCCCTCCACTTT. It specifies CASRPQGAANSPLHF.

The chain joins TRBV7-6 to TRBJ2-7; TRBD2 agrees at 9 bases. V lost 5 bases, J lost 0 bases, and 5 bases stayed unmatched. The length of the CDR3 is 15 residues. Germline V gene sequence: CDR1 SGHVS, CDR2 FNYEAQ. CDR3 amino acids: CASSPTSGSSYEQYF. As DNA, the CDR3 is TGTGCCAGCAGCCCGACTAGCGGTAGCTCCTACGAGCAGTACTTC. Drawing the rest from reference TRBV7-6 and TRBJ2-7, the complete variable domain is GAGVSQSPRYKVTKRGQDVALRCDPISGHVSLYWYRQALGQGPEFLTYFNYEAQQDKSGLPNDRFSAERPEGSISTLTIQRTEQRDSAMYRCASSPTSGSSYEQYFGPGTRLTVT.

The rearrangement links TRBV7-2 to TRBJ2-7, with 8 bases identical to TRBD1. V trimming: 3 bases; J trimming: 4 bases; junction bases outside the gene matches: 2. Per the germline V gene, CDR1 is SGHTA and CDR2 is FQGNSA. The CDR3 is 13 amino acids. The CDR3 DNA reads TGTGCCAGCAGCTTTAACAGGGGGTACGAGCAGTACTTC. It codes for CASSFNRGYEQYF.

The genes are TRBV6-6 and TRBJ2-7; unclear D gene. CDR1 is MNHNY and CDR2 is SVGAGI in the germline V gene (reference sequence). This CDR3 is 13 amino acids long. Trimming removed 2 bases from V and 2 bases from J, with 7 bases in between. The CDR3 DNA is TGTGCCAGCAGTTACGACAAGACCTACGAGCAGTACTTC. Translated: CASSYDKTYEQYF.

This clone was counted once. The chain has TRBV29-1 and TRBJ2-5; D is possibly TRBD2 (6 bases). The V gene lost 4 bases and the J gene lost 1 base, with 10 bases spanning the gap. CDR1 and CDR2 from the germline V gene are SQVTM and ANQGSEA. This CDR3 is built from 13 residues. The DNA of the CDR3 is TGCAGCGTTGTTCTAGCGCGCCAAGAGACCCAGTACTTC. This sequence encodes CSVVLARQETQYF.

The V and J genes are TRBV5-1 and TRBJ1-4; D uncertain. The CDR3 covers 12 residues. Trimming cost V 5 bases and J 0 bases, with 2 bases left between them. Germline V lookup: CDR1 SGHRS, CDR2 YFSETQ. CDR3 amino acids: CASRSTNEKLFF. DNA of the CDR3: TGCGCCAGCAGATCAACTAATGAAAAACTGTTTTTT.